This entry lists 28 T cell receptor beta chains sequenced from one sample in a study of pediatric ulcerative colitis. Measured with immunoSEQ multiplex PCR; TCRdb has only the in-frame clones, and not every one. The sample has tens of thousands of clones, roughly 72% seen once. The rectum was sampled with one to two pinch biopsies at colonoscopy. The sample was gut tissue. These receptors were taken from a boy aged 10-17 years with moderate ulcerative colitis.

The chain has TRBV11-3 and TRBJ1-4; D is undetermined. CDR1 is SGHNT, CDR2 YENEEA, per germline. The length of the CDR3 is 15 residues. The V and J ends lost 4 bases and 3 bases respectively, with 12 bases between them. The CDR3 is CASSSAGAANEKLFF. CDR3 coding DNA: TGTGCCAGCAGCTCGGCGGGAGCAGCTAATGAAAAACTGTTTTTT. Complete variable domain (other parts from reference TRBV11-3 and TRBJ1-4): EAGVVQSPRYKIIEKKQPVAFWCNPISGHNTLYWYLQNLGQGPELLIRYENEEAVDDSQLPKDRFSAERLKGVDSTLKIQPAELGDSAVYLCASSSAGAANEKLFFGSGTQLSVL.

The chain recombines TRBV7-6 with TRBJ2-5, with D possibly being TRBD1 (6 bases). The CDR3 has 13 amino acids. The V and J ends lost 6 bases and 2 bases respectively, with 10 bases between them. The germline CDR1 and CDR2 sequences are SGHVS and FNYEAQ. Here the CDR3 reads CASSFGQQETQYF. The CDR3 DNA reads TGTGCCAGCAGTTTCGGACAGCAAGAGACCCAGTACTTC.

The chain joins TRBV6-1 to TRBJ2-5; 11 bases are a match to TRBD2. Germline V gives CDR1 MNHNS, CDR2 SASEGT. V dropped 3 bases and J dropped 4; count of bases not matched to a gene: 4. The CDR3 loop spans 15 amino acids. Here the CDR3 DNA reads TGTGCCAGCAGTGAGTTAGCGGGGGGGCTAGAGACCCAGTACTTC. It specifies CASSELAGGLETQYF.

This clone was observed once. The rearrangement links TRBV4-1 to TRBJ2-1; tentatively, D is TRBD1 or TRBD2 (5 bases each). The germline gives CDR1 MGHRA, CDR2 YSYEKL. This CDR3 is 16 amino acids long. Trimming pared 0 bases from V and 2 bases from J, leaving 11 bases between. CDR3 coding DNA: TGCGCCAGCAGCCAAGAGGGACGGATAGCCTACAATGAGCAGTTCTTC. Its translation: CASSQEGRIAYNEQFF.

This clone has only a few counts. The rearrangement uses TRBV28 and TRBJ1-2; no firm D call. The CDR3 sequence is 16 residues long. The V gene lost 4 bases and the J gene lost 4 bases, with 19 bases spanning the gap. Germline V gives CDR1 MDHEN, CDR2 SYDVKM. For the CDR3, the DNA is TGTGCCAGCAGTTCACCGGGTCAGGACGGGGTCTATGGCTACACCTTC. Protein product: CASSSPGQDGVYGYTF.

This rearrangement joins TRBV18 to TRBJ1-1, with D perhaps TRBD1 (5 bases). This CDR3 spans 14 amino acids. Germline CDR1 and CDR2: KGHSH and LQKENI. The V end was cut by 4 bases, the J end by 3 bases, with 12 bases between. CDR3 region: CASSLDSVYTEAFF. In DNA, the CDR3 is TGTGCCAGCTCACTTGACAGTGTCTACACTGAAGCTTTCTTT.

This chain uses TRBV7-2 with TRBJ2-3; D is unresolved. The ends were cut back, 1 base at V and 13 bases at J, with 12 bases in the middle. The CDR3 is 12 residues long. Germline V CDR1 and CDR2: SGHTA, FQGNSA. The CDR3 DNA is TGTGCCAGCAGCTTAGAGGCTTCTCGGGAGTATTTT. Translation: CASSLEASREYF. Complete variable domain (other parts from reference TRBV7-2 and TRBJ2-3): GAGVSQSPSNKVTEKGKDVELRCDPISGHTALYWYRQSLGQGLEFLIYFQGNSAPDKSGLPSDRFSAERTGGSVSTLTIQRTQQEDSAVYLCASSLEASREYFGPGTRLTVL.

This chain joins TRBV7-8 and TRBJ2-2, with 7 bases identical to TRBD2. V was clipped by 5 bases and J by 1 base; unmatched bases: 7. This CDR3 has 16 amino acids. Germline CDR1 SGHVS, CDR2 FQNEAQ. CDR3 residues: CASSTQGGGNTGELFF. The CDR3 DNA reads as TGTGCCAGCAGCACCCAAGGCGGGGGGAACACCGGGGAGCTGTTTTTT.

The chain combines TRBV9 with TRBJ2-3; tentatively, D is TRBD2 (5 bases). The V and J ends lost 3 bases and 5 bases respectively, with 16 bases between them. CDR1 is SGDLS and CDR2 is YYNGEE in the germline V gene. CDR3 length: 15 residues. CDR3 in amino acids: CASSAIVRAGDTQYF. The CDR3 coding sequence is TGTGCCAGCAGCGCCATAGTGCGGGCGGGAGATACGCAGTATTTT.

Only a few counts were recorded for this clone. The gene calls are TRBV7-3 and TRBJ1-1, with TRBD1 as a possible D gene (5 bases). The CDR3 totals 15 residues. Trimming removed 5 bases from V and 0 bases from J, with 13 bases in between. In germline, CDR1 is SGHTA, CDR2 FQGTGA. CDR3 sequence reads: CASSDYGTVNTEAFF. The DNA for the CDR3 is TGTGCCAGCAGCGACTACGGGACCGTGAACACTGAAGCTTTCTTT.

Only one count was recorded for this clone. This chain connects TRBV5-6 to TRBJ2-7, with 8 bases fitting TRBD2. The J segment lost 3 bases and the V segment lost 3 bases, leaving 5 bases of the junction unmatched. The germline V gene encodes CDR1 SGHDT and CDR2 YYEEEE. This CDR3 contains 14 residues. The CDR3 spells CASSYQRELYEQYF. CDR3 nucleotide sequence: TGTGCCAGCAGCTACCAGCGGGAGCTCTACGAGCAGTACTTC.

The V and J genes are TRBV6-1 and TRBJ1-1; no reliable D call. CDR3 length: 15 residues. Trimming removed 7 bases from V and 4 bases from J, with 19 bases in between. CDR1 and CDR2 (germline): MNHNS, SASEGT. In nucleotides, the CDR3 is TGTGCCAGCAACCCGGCCCAAGGTAGCGGCACTGAAGCTTTCTTT. This gives the protein CASNPAQGSGTEAFF.

The V gene is TRBV9, the J gene TRBJ2-7, with D maybe TRBD2 (6 bases). Trimming removed 4 bases from V and 2 bases from J, with 13 bases in between. The CDR3 runs 14 residues. Germline CDR1 is SGDLS and CDR2 is YYNGEE. In DNA form, the CDR3 reads TGTGCCAGCAGCCCCAGCGGGTCTCCCTACGAGCAGTACTTC. Encoded protein: CASSPSGSPYEQYF.

The chain couples TRBV7-2 to TRBJ1-3, with D perhaps TRBD1 (6 bases). The V gene lost 5 bases and the J gene lost 4 bases, with 15 bases spanning the gap. Germline-derived CDR1 and CDR2 are SGHTA and FQGNSA. CDR3 length: 15 amino acids. The CDR3 here is CASSKLQGIGNTIYF. The CDR3 nucleotides read TGTGCCAGCAGCAAACTACAGGGTATAGGAAACACCATATATTTT.

The CDR3 loop is CASRTGDNEQFF. CDR3 DNA sequence: TGTGCCAGCAGGACAGGGGACAATGAGCAGTTCTTC. The chain couples TRBV18 to TRBJ2-1, with TRBD1 matching 9 bases. The CDR3 runs 12 residues. Germline V CDR1 and CDR2: KGHSH, LQKENI. After removal of 8 bases from V and 5 bases from J, the junction contained 1 base not matched to a gene.

This rearrangement joins TRBV7-2 to TRBJ1-5; D call uncertain. The CDR3 consists of 11 residues. V was cut by 3 bases and J by 11 bases, with 8 bases left in between. CDR1 SGHTA and CDR2 FQGNSA come from the germline V gene. CDR3 in DNA: TGTGCCAGCAGCTTTTCGCGGTCCCAGCATTTT. This sequence encodes CASSFSRSQHF.

The V and J genes are TRBV7-2 and TRBJ2-3, with TRBD2 identical over 8 bases. V lost 5 bases to trimming and J lost 0 bases; unmatched junction nucleotides: 7. The germline CDR1 and CDR2 sequences are SGHTA and FQGNSA. The CDR3 covers 16 residues. The CDR3 DNA reads as TGTGCCAGCAGCCCGAGACGGGGGGGAAGCACAGATACGCAGTATTTT. This encodes CASSPRRGGSTDTQYF.

The sample holds a few counts of this clone. CDR3 amino acids: CASSFVGTLLYGYTF. The CDR3 region has the DNA TGTGCCAGCAGCTTTGTCGGGACACTCCTCTATGGCTACACCTTC. The genes are TRBV5-8 and TRBJ1-2; D might be TRBD1 (6 bases). V lost 2 bases and J lost 4, with 15 bases in between. The germline V gene encodes CDR1 SGHTS and CDR2 YDEGEE. The CDR3 runs 15 residues.

This chain links TRBV4-1 with TRBJ1-1, with unresolved D. The germline CDR1 and CDR2 sequences are MGHRA and YSYEKL. The CDR3 length is 14 residues. Trimming removed 1 base at V and 8 bases at J, with 14 bases between. The CDR3, as DNA: TGCGCCAGCAGCCAAGCTCTAATGAGGGCAGAAGCTTTCTTT. Protein: CASSQALMRAEAFF.

This clone showed up just a few times. This sequence joins TRBV7-6 and TRBJ1-5; D uncertain. Looked up from germline, CDR1 is SGHVS and CDR2 is FNYEAQ. Trimming removed 0 bases at V and 2 bases at J, with 8 bases between. The CDR3 extends over 15 amino acids. DNA of the CDR3: TGTGCCAGCAGCTTAGCGGTTGGGGGCAATCAGCCCCAGCATTTT. It is translated as CASSLAVGGNQPQHF.

The chain joins TRBV18 to TRBJ1-3; 9 positions match TRBD1. The CDR3 length is 15 residues. CDR1 and CDR2 from the germline V gene are KGHSH and LQKENI. J lost 3 bases, V lost 3 bases, and 3 bases had no gene match. The CDR3 loop is CASSPDRGGGNTIYF. The CDR3 DNA sequence: TGTGCCAGCTCACCGGACAGGGGAGGTGGAAACACCATATATTTT.

The rearrangement uses TRBV6-6 and TRBJ2-1, with 12 bases matching TRBD2. Germline-derived CDR1 and CDR2 are MNHNY and SVGAGI (reference sequence). V gave up 6 bases and J gave up 8 bases; unmatched junction bases: 5. The CDR3 is 14 amino acids. CDR3 residues: CASRTSGSKDEQFF. DNA of the CDR3: TGTGCCAGCAGGACTAGCGGGAGTAAGGATGAGCAGTTCTTC.

V is TRBV5-4 and J is TRBJ1-2; D may be TRBD1 (6 bases). Germline CDR1 reads SGHNT; CDR2 reads YYREEE (reference sequence). The CDR3 totals 17 residues. The germline V and J ends were trimmed by 5 bases and 3 bases, with 23 bases remaining between them. CDR3 sequence: CASRETARGKGHYGYTF. CDR3 sequence (DNA): TGTGCCAGCAGGGAAACGGCCAGGGGTAAGGGGCACTATGGCTACACCTTC.

V and J are TRBV5-8 and TRBJ1-2, with a weak D call TRBD1 (6 bases). Per the germline V gene, CDR1 is SGHTS and CDR2 is YDEGEE. This CDR3 has 14 amino acids. The V and J ends lost 0 bases and 8 bases respectively, with 14 bases between them. This chain's CDR3 is CASSLEVGARGYTF. CDR3 nucleotide sequence: TGTGCCAGCAGCTTGGAAGTGGGGGCGCGAGGCTACACCTTC.

The chain joins TRBV2 to TRBJ1-3; D gene unclear. Looked up from germline, CDR1 is SNHLY and CDR2 is FYNNEI. V was shortened by 2 bases and J by 0 bases, with 11 bases between the two germline ends. The length of the CDR3 is 16 residues. CDR3 protein: CASSERRLDSGNTIYF. The CDR3 region has the DNA TGTGCCAGCAGTGAAAGGCGGCTGGACTCTGGAAACACCATATATTTT. Based on the CDR3 plus reference TRBV2 and TRBJ1-3, the full variable domain is EPEVTQTPSHQVTQMGQEVILRCVPISNHLYFYWYRQILGQKVEFLVSFYNNEISEKSEIFDDQFSVERPDGSNFTLKIRSTKLEDSAMYFCASSERRLDSGNTIYFGEGSWLTVV.

The V gene is TRBV29-1, the J gene TRBJ2-6; D is ambiguous. V dropped 2 bases and J dropped 1 base, with 0 bases sitting between them. CDR1 and CDR2 from the germline V gene are SQVTM and ANQGSEA. This CDR3 has 12 amino acids. CDR3: CSVESGANVLTF. The CDR3 DNA follows: TGCAGCGTTGAATCTGGGGCCAACGTCCTGACTTTC.

V usage is TRBV29-1 and J usage is TRBJ1-1, with D tentatively TRBD1 (5 bases). CDR3 length: 14 amino acids. Trimming left V 2 bases short and J 5 bases short, with 15 bases between. Germline lookup yields CDR1 SQVTM and CDR2 ANQGSEA. This CDR3 is CSVETGRTSTEAFF. The CDR3 nucleotides are TGCAGCGTTGAAACGGGACGAACGAGTACTGAAGCTTTCTTT.

This clone appeared a few times. The chain links TRBV2 to TRBJ1-5; 8 positions agree with TRBD1. The CDR3 totals 14 residues. Germline V gene lookup returns CDR1 SNHLY and CDR2 FYNNEI. V was clipped by 6 bases and J by 5 bases; unmatched bases: 6. The chain's CDR3 is CASRPGTGYQPQHF. The CDR3 DNA sequence: TGTGCCAGCAGACCCGGGACAGGCTATCAGCCCCAGCATTTT.